Below are 16 T cell receptor beta chains sequenced from a single sample in a study of Ad26.COV2.S vaccination and SARS-CoV-2 variants. Treatment reported: about 20 received Ad26.COV2.S at low or high dose, single or two shots; about 5 received placebo; per-sample allocation not given. Sampling was performed 63 days after the first vaccine or placebo injection. Here immunoSEQ multiplex PCR was the method, and the copy in TCRdb shows in-frame clones only, minus some. This table has some 640,000 clones, 89% appearing once. The sample in question was peripheral blood, obtained in a trial of Ad26.COV2.S vaccine versus placebo. The receptors shown here come from a person aged 18-65 years who received the Ad26.COV2.S COVID-19 vaccine or a placebo.

The chain uses TRBV12-5 and TRBJ2-2; D remains unclear. V lost 4 bases and J lost 5, with 11 bases in between. There are 14 residues in the CDR3. The V gene's germline CDR1 is LGHNT and CDR2 FRNRAP. CDR3 amino acids: CASGSTLVTGELFF. In DNA, the CDR3 is TGTGCTAGTGGTTCCACTCTGGTAACCGGGGAGCTGTTTTTT.

This clone was observed a handful of times. The chain has TRBV6-6 and TRBJ1-4; D uncertain. This CDR3 is 15 amino acids long. Trimming removed 5 bases at V and 0 bases at J, with 10 bases between. Per the germline V gene, CDR1 is MNHNY and CDR2 is SVGAGI (reference sequence). The CDR3 spells CASSTPDATNEKLFF. The CDR3 nucleotides are TGTGCCAGCAGTACCCCCGACGCAACTAATGAAAAACTGTTTTTT.

Here the CDR3 reads CAGLSQGTYGYTF. The CDR3 DNA is TGTGCCGGCTTGTCGCAGGGGACATATGGCTACACCTTC. J is TRBJ1-2 and V is TRBV2; D is possibly TRBD1 (6 bases). V was pared by 11 bases and J by 5 bases, with 18 bases between. The CDR3 spans 13 residues. Germline CDR1 and CDR2: SNHLY and FYNNEI.

The gene calls are TRBV7-9 and TRBJ2-5, with D possibly TRBD1 on 5 matching bases. Trimming removed 1 base at V and 7 bases at J, with 7 bases between. Germline V gene sequence: CDR1 SEHNR, CDR2 FQNEAQ (reference sequence). There are 12 residues in the CDR3. This CDR3 is CASSLEGATQYF. CDR3 coding DNA: TGTGCCAGCAGCTTAGAAGGGGCGACCCAGTACTTC.

V gene TRBV9 combines with J gene TRBJ1-3; D ambiguous. The CDR3 is 15 residues long. CDR1 SGDLS and CDR2 YYNGEE come from the germline V gene. V was cut by 4 bases and J by 4 bases, with 15 bases left in between. The CDR3 DNA reads as TGTGCCAGCAGCCCGCGGGGTGATGGGGGAAACACCATATATTTT. It yields the protein CASSPRGDGGNTIYF.

The chain recombines TRBV7-9 with TRBJ1-1; possible D gene TRBD1, 5 bases. CDR3 length: 13 amino acids. The ends were cut back, 3 bases at V and 5 bases at J, with 10 bases in the middle. Looked up from germline, CDR1 is SEHNR and CDR2 is FQNEAQ (reference sequence). The CDR3 DNA is TGTGCCAGCAGCTTCGGGGGAGGAACTGAAGCTTTCTTT. Translated: CASSFGGGTEAFF.

Notes on this clone: The sample carries other DNA sequences with the same CDR3. The chain uses TRBV7-9 and TRBJ1-2, with 9 bases identical to TRBD1. Germline assignment: CDR1 SEHNR and CDR2 FQNEAQ (reference sequence). The length of the CDR3 is 13 residues. J lost 8 bases, V lost 5 bases, and 6 bases had no gene match. CDR3 in amino acids: CASSQTGGSGYTF. CDR3 in DNA: TGTGCCAGCAGCCAAACAGGGGGCAGCGGCTACACCTTC.

With respect to this clone: The sample carries other DNA sequences with the same CDR3. The rearrangement links TRBV30 to TRBJ2-1; D might be TRBD1 or TRBD2, each matching 6 bases. V lost 2 bases and J lost 8, with 13 bases in between. Germline values: CDR1 GTSNPN, CDR2 SVGIG (reference sequence). CDR3 length equals 13 residues. The CDR3 DNA follows: TGTGCCTGGAGTAGAGGGGGGCCCGATGAGCAGTTCTTC. The encoded protein is CAWSRGGPDEQFF.

The CDR3 loop reads CASSFPLSPGYYSNQPQHF. In DNA, the CDR3 is TGTGCCAGCAGTTTCCCCTTGTCACCAGGGTACTATAGCAATCAGCCCCAGCATTTT. V usage is TRBV6-2 or TRBV6-3 and J usage is TRBJ1-5; tentative D call: TRBD1 (5 bases). The CDR3 has 19 amino acids. Germline CDR1 MNHEY, CDR2 SVGEGT. The germline V and J ends were trimmed by 4 bases and 0 bases, with 22 bases remaining between them.

The CDR3 sequence is CASSIYSGGQPQHF. As DNA, the CDR3 is TGTGCCAGTAGTATTTATTCGGGAGGCCAGCCCCAGCATTTT. The chain links TRBV19 to TRBJ1-5; D remains ambiguous. The CDR3 consists of 14 residues. Trimming removed 3 bases from V and 7 bases from J, with 13 bases in between. CDR1 and CDR2 (germline): LNHDA, SQIVND (reference sequence).

V is TRBV27 and J is TRBJ2-3; D not certain. This CDR3 has 14 amino acids. Germline CDR1 and CDR2: MNHEY and SMNVEV (reference sequence). V was pared by 4 bases and J by 1 base, with 9 bases between. In DNA, the CDR3 is TGTGCCAGCAGTTCTTGGACCCGCACAGATACGCAGTATTTT. Amino acid sequence: CASSSWTRTDTQYF.

Only one count was recorded for this clone. The chain combines TRBV6-5 with TRBJ1-6; D possibly corresponds to TRBD1 (5 bases). The V gene lost 2 bases and the J gene lost 4 bases, with 9 bases spanning the gap. Germline-derived CDR1 and CDR2 are MNHEY and SVGAGI. The CDR3 consists of 15 residues. The CDR3 sequence is CASSYGAGYNSPLHF. CDR3 nucleotide sequence: TGTGCCAGCAGTTACGGGGCAGGGTATAATTCACCCCTCCACTTT.

This clone was recorded only once. The chain has TRBV19 and TRBJ2-4, with a weak D call TRBD1 (6 bases). Germline CDR1 LNHDA, CDR2 SQIVND (reference sequence). CDR3 length: 15 residues. Between the trimmed V and J ends, which lost 0 bases and 2 bases, there was a span of 8 bases. The CDR3 sequence is CASSIEQGSKNIQYF. CDR3 DNA sequence: TGTGCCAGTAGTATAGAACAGGGATCCAAAAACATTCAGTACTTC.

J is TRBJ1-1 and V is TRBV5-1; 9 bases fit TRBD1. CDR3 length equals 15 residues. Per the germline V gene, CDR1 is SGHRS and CDR2 is YFSETQ. Unmatched junction bases numbered 10, after V lost 5 bases and J lost 5 bases. CDR3 nucleotides: TGCGCCAGCAGGCCCACAGGGGGCCTAGAAACTGAAGCTTTCTTT. This sequence encodes CASRPTGGLETEAFF.

The CDR3 DNA reads TGTGCCAGCAGCCGGGGAGGGGGTAATGAAAAACTGTTTTTT. Protein sequence: CASSRGGGNEKLFF. This sequence joins TRBV14 and TRBJ1-4; tentatively, D is TRBD1 (6 bases). The CDR3 sequence is 14 residues long. Per germline, CDR1 SGHDN and CDR2 FVKESK. V was cut by 4 bases and J by 4 bases, with 10 bases left in between.

The rearrangement links TRBV2 to TRBJ2-7, with D maybe TRBD1 (5 bases). Trimming cost V 1 base and J 3 bases, with 19 bases left between them. In germline, CDR1 is SNHLY, CDR2 FYNNEI. The CDR3 extends over 17 amino acids. CDR3 coding DNA: TGTGCCAGCAGTGAAGTTGTCGGCCCTGGGGCCCACTACGAGCAGTACTTC. It is translated as CASSEVVGPGAHYEQYF.